This T cell receptor (beta chain) was obtained from a study of shared clonotypes between healthy human individuals. Notes on this clone: Its antigen is undetermined.

Broader study findings: Only blood underwent sampling, and tissue repertoires likely differ. Shared across a few donors were roughly 4.8% of the naive CD4 clonotypes. Unshared clonotypes carried lower generation probabilities than those common to all four donors.

Assay execution proceeded at the deep level. The data were produced by immunoSEQ multiplex PCR, yet TCRdb's version contains in-frame clones alone and is incomplete. Of more than 550,000 clones in the sample, about 90% were seen once. The germline V gene has CDR1 SGHAT and CDR2 FQNNGV. CDR3 length: 19 residues. V lost 3 bases, J lost 0 bases, and 21 bases lay in between. CD45RO-negative CD8 cells positively selected for CCR7 made up the naive population, which excluded terminally differentiated effector memory CD45RA+ cells. The chain is built from TRBV11-2 and TRBJ1-5, with a weak D call TRBD1 (5 bases). This clonotype was obtained from a young man in good health. Sequencing was carried out using naive CD8+ T cells sorted from blood. CDR3: CASSFSGTPGVYSNQPQHF. The CDR3 coding sequence is TGTGCCAGCAGCTTCTCCGGGACCCCCGGGGTATATAGCAATCAGCCCCAGCATTTT.